This TCR beta chain was obtained from a study of cytomegalovirus exposure and HLA in healthy donors. 60 Vbeta and 13 Jbeta primers were used in PCR. Clones were read by immunoSEQ multiplex PCR, and TCRdb kept only the in-frame ones, dropping some. The data show fewer than 200,000 clones, with approximately 78% seen just once and 1.7% held by the top ten. V lost 5 bases, J lost 3 bases, and 16 bases lay in between. This CDR3 has 15 amino acids. Germline V gene data show CDR1 as SEHNR and CDR2 as FQNEAQ (reference sequence). Material for sequencing was PBMCs. The receptor was isolated from a woman aged 18-29 years in good health and CMV-seronegative. The V call is TRBV7-9, the J call TRBJ1-1; D is undetermined. The CDR3 loop is CASSASTGWDTEAFF. As DNA, the CDR3 is TGTGCCAGCAGCGCCTCGACGGGATGGGACACTGAAGCTTTCTTT. Based on the CDR3 plus reference TRBV7-9 and TRBJ1-1, the full variable domain is DTGVSQNPRHKITKRGQNVTFRCDPISEHNRLYWYRQTLGQGPEFLTYFQNEAQLEKSRLLSDRFSAERPKGSFSTLEIQRTEQGDSAMYLCASSASTGWDTEAFFGQGTRLTVV.